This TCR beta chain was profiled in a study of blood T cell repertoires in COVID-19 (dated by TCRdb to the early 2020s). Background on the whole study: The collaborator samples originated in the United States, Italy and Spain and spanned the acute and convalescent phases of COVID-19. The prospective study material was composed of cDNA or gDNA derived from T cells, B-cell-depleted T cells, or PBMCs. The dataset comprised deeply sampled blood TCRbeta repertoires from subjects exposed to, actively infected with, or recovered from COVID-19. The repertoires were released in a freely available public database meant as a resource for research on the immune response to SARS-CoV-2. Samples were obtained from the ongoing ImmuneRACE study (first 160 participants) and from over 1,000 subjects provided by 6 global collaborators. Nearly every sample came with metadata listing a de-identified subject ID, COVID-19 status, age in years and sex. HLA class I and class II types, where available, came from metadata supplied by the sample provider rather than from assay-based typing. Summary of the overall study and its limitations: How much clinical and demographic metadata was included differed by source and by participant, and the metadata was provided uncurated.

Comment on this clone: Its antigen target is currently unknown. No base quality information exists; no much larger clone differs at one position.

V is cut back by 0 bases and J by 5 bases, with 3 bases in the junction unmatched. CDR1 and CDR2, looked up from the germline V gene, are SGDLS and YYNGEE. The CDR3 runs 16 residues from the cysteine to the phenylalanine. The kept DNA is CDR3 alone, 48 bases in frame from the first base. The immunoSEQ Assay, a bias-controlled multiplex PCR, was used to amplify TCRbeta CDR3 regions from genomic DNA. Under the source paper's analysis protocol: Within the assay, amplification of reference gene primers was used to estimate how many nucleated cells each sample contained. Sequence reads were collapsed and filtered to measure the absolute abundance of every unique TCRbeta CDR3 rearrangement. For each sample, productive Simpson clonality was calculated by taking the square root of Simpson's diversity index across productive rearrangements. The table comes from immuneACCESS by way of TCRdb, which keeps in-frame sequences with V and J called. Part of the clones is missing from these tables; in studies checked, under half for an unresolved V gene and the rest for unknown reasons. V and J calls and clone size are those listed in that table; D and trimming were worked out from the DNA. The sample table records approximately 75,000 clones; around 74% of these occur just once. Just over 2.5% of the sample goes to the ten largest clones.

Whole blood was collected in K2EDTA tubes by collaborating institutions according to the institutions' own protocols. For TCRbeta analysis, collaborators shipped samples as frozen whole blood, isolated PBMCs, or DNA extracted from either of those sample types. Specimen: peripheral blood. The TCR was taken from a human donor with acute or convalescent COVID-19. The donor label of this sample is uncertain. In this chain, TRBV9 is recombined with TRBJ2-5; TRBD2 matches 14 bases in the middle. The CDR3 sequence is CASSVGTSGRIETQYF. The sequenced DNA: TGTGCCAGCAGCGTAGGGACTAGCGGGAGGATCGAGACCCAGTACTTC.